This record covers a single T cell receptor beta chain. The antigen is undetermined. This specimen comes from a study of cytomegalovirus exposure and HLA in healthy donors. Study-level results: Reports indicate that TCR beta sequences accurately predicted the HLA-A and HLA-B alleles of most subjects. Cytomegalovirus status was reportedly diagnosed by the classifier with high sensitivity and specificity. CMV serostatus alone was available as immune exposure information. In a later analysis, most CMV-associated TCR beta chains appeared HLA-restricted.

The PCR ran on 60 Vbeta and 13 Jbeta primers. Data came from immunoSEQ multiplex PCR; TCRdb stores just in-frame clones and leaves some out. The repertoire holds more than 150,000 clones, with about 88% as singletons. The CDR3 consists of 15 residues. V dropped 3 bases and J dropped 6; count of bases not matched to a gene: 8. Germline assignment: CDR1 SNHLY and CDR2 FYNNEI. Sequencing was done on a sample of PBMCs. This sequence was found in a girl under three years old in good health and CMV-seronegative. The chain recombines TRBV2 with TRBJ2-1; 7 nucleotides match TRBD1. CDR3 nucleotide sequence: TGTGCCAGCAGTGATTCAGGGGGTCTTAGCAATGAGCAGTTCTTC. It translates to CASSDSGGLSNEQFF.